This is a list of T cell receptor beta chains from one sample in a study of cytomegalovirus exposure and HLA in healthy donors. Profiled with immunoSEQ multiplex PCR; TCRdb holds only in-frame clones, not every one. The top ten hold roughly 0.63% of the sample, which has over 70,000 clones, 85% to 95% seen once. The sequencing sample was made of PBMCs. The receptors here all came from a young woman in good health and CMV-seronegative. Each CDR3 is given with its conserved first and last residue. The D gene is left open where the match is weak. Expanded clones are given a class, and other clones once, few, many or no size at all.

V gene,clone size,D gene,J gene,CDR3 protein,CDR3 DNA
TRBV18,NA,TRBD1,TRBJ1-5,CASSRTGVSNQPQHF,TGTGCCAGCTCACGCACAGGGGTTAGCAATCAGCCCCAGCATTTT
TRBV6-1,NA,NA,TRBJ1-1,CASSEENVTFETFF,TGTGCCAGCAGTGAAGAGAATGTGACATTTGAAACTTTCTTT
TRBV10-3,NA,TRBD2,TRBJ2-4,CAISPGLAGKIAKNIQYF,TGTGCCATCAGTCCAGGACTAGCGGGGAAGATAGCCAAAAACATTCAGTACTTC
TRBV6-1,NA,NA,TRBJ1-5,CASSIRDNQPQHF,TGTGCCAGCAGTATACGAGACAATCAGCCCCAGCATTTT
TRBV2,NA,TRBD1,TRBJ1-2,CASRVGQGAGVGYTF,TGTGCCAGCAGGGTAGGACAGGGAGCTGGGGTTGGCTACACCTTC
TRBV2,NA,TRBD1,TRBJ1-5,CASNSNRGTNQPQHF,TGTGCCAGCAATAGCAACAGGGGAACGAATCAGCCCCAGCATTTT
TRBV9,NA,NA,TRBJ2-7,CASSVAAGVHEQYF,TGTGCCAGCAGCGTAGCGGCCGGGGTTCACGAGCAGTACTTC
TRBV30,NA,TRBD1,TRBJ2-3,CAWSARTGGAPSTDTQYF,TGTGCCTGGAGCGCCAGGACAGGGGGCGCCCCTAGCACAGATACGCAGTATTTT
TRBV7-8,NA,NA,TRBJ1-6,CASSPRWGTLHF,TGTGCCAGCAGCCCCCGCTGGGGCACCCTCCACTTT
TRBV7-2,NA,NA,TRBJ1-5,CASSPQANQPQHF,TGTGCCAGCAGTCCGCAAGCCAATCAGCCCCAGCATTTT
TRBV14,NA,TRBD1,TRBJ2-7,CASSTSGTGGYEQYF,TGTGCCAGCAGCACCTCCGGGACAGGGGGCTACGAGCAGTACTTC
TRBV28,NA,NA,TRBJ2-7,CASIGRHRSPSYEQYF,TGTGCCAGCATAGGTCGGCACAGGTCCCCATCCTACGAGCAGTACTTC
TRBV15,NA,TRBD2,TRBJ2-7,CATSSPGLAGGQTYEQYF,TGTGCCACCAGCAGCCCCGGACTAGCGGGGGGCCAAACCTACGAGCAGTACTTC
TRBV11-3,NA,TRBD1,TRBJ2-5,CASSLSRGGGTQYF,TGTGCCAGCAGCTTAAGCAGAGGGGGCGGGACCCAGTACTTC
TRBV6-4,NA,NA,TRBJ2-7,CASSDREAGEQYF,TGTGCCAGCAGTGACAGGGAGGCGGGTGAGCAGTACTTC
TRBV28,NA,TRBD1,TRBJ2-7,CASSNAGGGYEQYF,TGTGCCAGCAGTAACGCAGGGGGCGGATACGAGCAGTACTTC
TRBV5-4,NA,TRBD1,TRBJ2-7,CASSSGQGYEQYF,TGTGCCAGCAGCTCAGGACAGGGTTACGAGCAGTACTTC
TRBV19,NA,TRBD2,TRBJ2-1,CASSRSGGNNEQFF,TGTGCCAGTAGCCGTAGCGGGGGAAACAATGAGCAGTTCTTC
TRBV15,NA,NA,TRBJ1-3,CATSRKYGVTSGNTIYF,TGTGCCACCAGCCGTAAATACGGGGTGACGTCTGGAAACACCATATATTTT
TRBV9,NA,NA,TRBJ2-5,CASSAGSNQGTQYF,TGTGCCAGCAGCGCCGGGTCTAACCAGGGGACCCAGTACTTC
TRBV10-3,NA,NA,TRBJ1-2,CAISESRRGYTF,TGTGCCATCAGTGAGTCGCGGAGGGGCTACACCTTC
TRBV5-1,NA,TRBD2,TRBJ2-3,CASSLSRASGFSDTQYF,TGCGCCAGCAGCTTGAGCCGGGCTAGCGGCTTCAGCGATACGCAGTATTTT
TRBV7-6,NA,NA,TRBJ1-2,CASSYKGLGGYTF,TGTGCCAGCAGTTATAAAGGACTGGGAGGCTACACCTTC
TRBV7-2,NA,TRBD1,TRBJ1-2,CASSYRTGGEGGYTF,TGTGCCAGCAGCTACAGGACAGGGGGCGAGGGGGGCTACACCTTC
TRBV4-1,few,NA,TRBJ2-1,CASSQIPRENEQFF,TGCGCCAGCAGCCAGATTCCTCGGGAAAATGAGCAGTTCTTC
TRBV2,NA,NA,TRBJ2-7,CASRSGAHEQYF,TGTGCCAGCAGATCAGGGGCCCACGAGCAGTACTTC
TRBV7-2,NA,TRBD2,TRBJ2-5,CASTQGLAGGRGETQYF,TGTGCCAGCACCCAGGGACTAGCGGGGGGCAGGGGGGAGACCCAGTACTTC
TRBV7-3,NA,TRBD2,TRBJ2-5,CASSSGTQHGGETQYF,TGTGCCAGCAGCTCCGGGACGCAACACGGGGGGGAGACCCAGTACTTC
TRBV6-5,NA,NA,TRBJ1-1,CASSLTRGNTEAFF,TGTGCCAGCAGCCTTACTCGGGGGAACACTGAAGCTTTCTTT
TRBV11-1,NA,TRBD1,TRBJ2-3,CASSLFGTGVEEGTDTQYF,TGTGCCAGCAGCTTATTCGGGACAGGGGTCGAGGAAGGCACAGATACGCAGTATTTT
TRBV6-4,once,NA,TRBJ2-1,CASSPRGDYNEQFF,TGTGCCAGCAGTCCCAGGGGGGACTACAATGAGCAGTTCTTC
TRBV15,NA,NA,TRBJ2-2,CATSRDPRFGRAGELFF,TGTGCCACCAGCAGAGATCCGAGGTTTGGGCGGGCCGGGGAGCTGTTTTTT
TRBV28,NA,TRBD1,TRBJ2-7,CAVHRGWGEQYF,TGTGCAGTACACAGGGGGTGGGGGGAGCAGTACTTC
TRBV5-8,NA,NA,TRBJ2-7,CASSLVNEQYF,TGTGCCAGCAGCTTGGTTAACGAGCAGTACTTC
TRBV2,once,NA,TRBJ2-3,CASRDLFRTSTDTQYF,TGTGCCAGCAGGGACCTTTTCAGGACTAGCACAGATACGCAGTATTTT
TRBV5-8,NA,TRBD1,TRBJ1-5,CASSMPRGRHQPQHF,TGTGCCAGCAGTATGCCCAGGGGGCGTCATCAGCCCCAGCATTTT
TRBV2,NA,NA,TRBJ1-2,CASMEGAYGYTF,TGTGCCAGCATGGAGGGCGCGTATGGCTACACCTTC
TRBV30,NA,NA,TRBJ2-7,CAWSVTGPHEQYF,TGTGCCTGGAGTGTTACAGGCCCCCACGAGCAGTACTTC
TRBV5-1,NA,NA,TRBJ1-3,CASSVTGAGNTIYF,TGCGCCAGCAGCGTGACAGGTGCTGGAAACACCATATATTTT
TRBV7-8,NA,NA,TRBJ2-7,CASSLAEQRYEQYF,TGTGCCAGCAGCTTAGCGGAGCAACGGTACGAGCAGTACTTC
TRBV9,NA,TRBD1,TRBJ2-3,CASSTRTGGSDTQYF,TGTGCCAGCAGCACACGGACAGGGGGCTCGGATACGCAGTATTTT
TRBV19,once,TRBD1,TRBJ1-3,CASSRQGTGNTIYF,TGTGCCAGTAGTCGACAGGGAACTGGAAACACCATATATTTT
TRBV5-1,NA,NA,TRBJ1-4,CASSSMTGGNEKLFF,TGCGCCAGCAGCTCCATGACAGGCGGAAATGAAAAACTGTTTTTT
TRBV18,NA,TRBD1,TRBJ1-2,CASSSRDSILYGYTF,TGTGCCAGCTCATCCCGGGACAGCATCCTCTATGGCTACACCTTC
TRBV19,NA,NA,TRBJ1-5,CALRGKGDGPGQPQHF,TGTGCACTCCGGGGAAAGGGGGATGGTCCAGGTCAGCCCCAGCATTTT
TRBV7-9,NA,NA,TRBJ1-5,CASSQSGWGQPQHF,TGTGCCAGCAGCCAATCGGGATGGGGTCAGCCCCAGCATTTT
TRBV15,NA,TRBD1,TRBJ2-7,CATSRDGTAIYEQYF,TGTGCCACCAGCAGAGATGGGACAGCGATCTACGAGCAGTACTTC
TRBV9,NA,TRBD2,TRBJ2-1,CASSAVGGARNEQFF,TGTGCCAGCAGCGCGGTCGGGGGGGCCAGGAATGAGCAGTTCTTC
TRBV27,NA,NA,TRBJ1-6,CASSPPRGGLDSPLHF,TGTGCCAGCAGTCCCCCCCGCGGGGGGCTCGATTCACCCCTCCACTTT
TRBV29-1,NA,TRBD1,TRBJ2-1,CSVNRGPNEQFF,TGCAGCGTAAACAGGGGGCCCAATGAGCAGTTCTTC
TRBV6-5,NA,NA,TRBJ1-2,CASSYESHYGYTF,TGTGCCAGCAGTTACGAGAGCCACTATGGCTACACCTTC
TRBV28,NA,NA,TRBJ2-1,CASSNNEQFF,TGTGCCAGCAGCAACAATGAGCAGTTCTTC
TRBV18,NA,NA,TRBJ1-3,CASSPPSGIGNTIYF,TGTGCCAGCTCACCACCGTCTGGCATCGGAAACACCATATATTTT
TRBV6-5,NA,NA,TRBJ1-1,CASRGGLTEAFF,TGTGCCAGCAGGGGGGGGCTCACTGAAGCTTTCTTT
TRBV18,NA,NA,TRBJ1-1,CASSPTDHRVRAFF,TGTGCCAGCTCACCCACCGATCACAGGGTGAGAGCTTTCTTT